Sequencing of this TCR beta chain was carried out in a study of T cells in Graves' hyperthyroidism and ophthalmopathy. Study-wide results and limits: Most clonotypes expanded in thyroid above 0.001 were likewise present in blood.

Graves' hyperthyroidism qualified as stable when ophthalmopathy did not progress within 18 months. Clinical symptoms, serum thyroxine and TRAb, thyroid ultrasound and orbital computed tomography together formed the diagnostic basis. RNA transcripts provided the source from which TCR beta CDR3 regions were amplified. HTBI primers were the set used in a first-round RT-PCR of the TCR CDR3. Each CDR3 protein gets one entry after TCRdb re-called the multiplex PCR reads with MiXCR. The data hold about 400,000 distinct CDR3 sequences, with approximately 13% observed a single time. Note on this clonotype: The antigen remains undetermined.

CDR3 length equals 15 residues. V was clipped by 8 bases and J by 8 bases; unmatched bases: 12. The germline V gene has CDR1 SNHLY and CDR2 FYNNEI. V usage is TRBV2 and J usage is TRBJ2-2, with 9 positions matching TRBD2. The origin of this receptor is a woman between 18 and 29 years old with Graves' hyperthyroidism. Sequencing was performed on blood. For the CDR3, the DNA is TGTGCCAGCTGGGGCGGACTAGCGCTAGATGGGGAGCTGTTTTTT. It encodes CASWGGLALDGELFF.